This TCR beta chain was sequenced during a study of T cells in Graves' hyperthyroidism and ophthalmopathy. At the level of the study: Pretreatment peripheral blood was obtained at initial diagnosis.

In its sample, this clonotype was seen a few times. RNA transcripts served as the template for amplifying TCR beta CDR3 regions. With the HTBI primer set, the TCR CDR3 went through a first round of RT-PCR. Using its own MiXCR run on the multiplex PCR reads, TCRdb lists one record per CDR3 protein. Here the sample spans fewer than 300,000 distinct CDR3 sequences, less than 30% being singletons. V gave up 2 bases and J gave up 9 bases, with 10 bases separating them. The germline V gene encodes CDR1 MNHNS and CDR2 SASEGT. The CDR3 runs to 12 residues. This sequence was found in a man aged 35 to 55 with Graves' hyperthyroidism that later progressed to Graves' ophthalmopathy. The chain has TRBV6-1 and TRBJ1-2; D remains ambiguous. Sequences were obtained from blood. The chain's CDR3 is CASSEMEYSYTF. In DNA, the CDR3 is TGTGCCAGCAGTGAAATGGAGTACAGCTACACCTTC.